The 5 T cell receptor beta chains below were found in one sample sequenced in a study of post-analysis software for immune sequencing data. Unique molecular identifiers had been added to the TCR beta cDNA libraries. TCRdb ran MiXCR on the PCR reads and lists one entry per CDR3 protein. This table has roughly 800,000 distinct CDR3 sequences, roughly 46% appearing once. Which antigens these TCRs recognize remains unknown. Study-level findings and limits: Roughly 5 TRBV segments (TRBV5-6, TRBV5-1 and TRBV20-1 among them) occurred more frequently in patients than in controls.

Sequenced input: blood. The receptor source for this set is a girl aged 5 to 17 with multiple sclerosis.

The CDR3 coding sequence is TGTGCCAGCAGTTTCAGAGTTCGGGGTTTAGGGGAGGGCTACACCTTC. Its protein product is CASSFRVRGLGEGYTF. V is TRBV12-3 or TRBV12-4 and J is TRBJ1-2, with D possibly matching TRBD1 (5 bases). V lost 3 bases to trimming and J lost 8 bases, with 22 bases between them. The CDR3 has 16 amino acids.

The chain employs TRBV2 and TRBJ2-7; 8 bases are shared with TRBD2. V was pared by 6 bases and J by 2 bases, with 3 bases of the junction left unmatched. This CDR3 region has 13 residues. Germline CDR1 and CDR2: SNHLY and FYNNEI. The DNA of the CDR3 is TGTGCCAGCAGGCGGGAGGCGACCTACGAGCAGTACTTC. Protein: CASRREATYEQYF.

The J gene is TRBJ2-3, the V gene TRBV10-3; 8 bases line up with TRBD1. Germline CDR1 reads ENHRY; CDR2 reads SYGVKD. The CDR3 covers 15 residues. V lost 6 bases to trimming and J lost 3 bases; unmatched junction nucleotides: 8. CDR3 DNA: TGTGCCATCAGCCATAACAGGGGGTCAACAGATACGCAGTATTTT. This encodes CAISHNRGSTDTQYF.

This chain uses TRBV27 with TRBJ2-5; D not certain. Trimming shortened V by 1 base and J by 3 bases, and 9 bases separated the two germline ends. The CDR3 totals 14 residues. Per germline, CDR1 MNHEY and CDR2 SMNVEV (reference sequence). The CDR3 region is CASSLFGPEETQYF. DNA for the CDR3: TGTGCCAGCAGTTTATTCGGTCCGGAAGAGACCCAGTACTTC.

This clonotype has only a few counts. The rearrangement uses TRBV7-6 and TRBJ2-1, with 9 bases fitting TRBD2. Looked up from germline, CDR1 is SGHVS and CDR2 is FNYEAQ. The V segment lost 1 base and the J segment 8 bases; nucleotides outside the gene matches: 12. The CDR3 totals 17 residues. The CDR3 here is CASSLGTSDPQLDEQFF. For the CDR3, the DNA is TGTGCCAGCAGCTTAGGGACTAGCGATCCCCAGCTCGATGAGCAGTTCTTC.